The clone carrying this T cell receptor (beta chain) showed up just a few times. The antigen remains unidentified. This entry belongs to a study of regulatory T cells in long-lasting Graves disease. Study outcomes and limitations: Persistent disease preferred TRBV28, TRBJ1-2 and TRBJ2-5; new disease, TRBV20-1 and TRBJ2-1. Persistent patients shared 2,741 public clonotypes among themselves. Newly diagnosed patients shared fewer, at approximately 970.

Germline values: CDR1 MNHNS, CDR2 SASEGT. Between the trimmed V and J ends, which lost 8 bases and 5 bases, there was a span of 15 bases. CDR3 length: 13 residues. Time point specified: persistent/refractory GD, antithyroid drugs over 5 years with positive TRAb. After RNA was extracted from PBMCs, the TCR library was made from it. According to the study, TCR beta libraries were built with iRepertoire HTBI primers and CDR3-region Arm-PCR. TCRdb reprocessed the multiplex PCR reads via MiXCR and lists one record per CDR3 protein. The data hold some 450,000 distinct CDR3 sequences, with 23% observed a single time.

The source of this sequence is a female donor with Graves disease. The source material was peripheral blood mononuclear cells (PBMCs), sampled when the disease was refractory, from a patient treated with antithyroid drugs. The J gene is TRBJ2-5, the V gene TRBV6-1; D gene uncertain. CDR3 sequence reads: CASGVTMGETQYF. The CDR3 DNA reads TGTGCCAGCGGAGTGACGATGGGGGAGACCCAGTACTTC.